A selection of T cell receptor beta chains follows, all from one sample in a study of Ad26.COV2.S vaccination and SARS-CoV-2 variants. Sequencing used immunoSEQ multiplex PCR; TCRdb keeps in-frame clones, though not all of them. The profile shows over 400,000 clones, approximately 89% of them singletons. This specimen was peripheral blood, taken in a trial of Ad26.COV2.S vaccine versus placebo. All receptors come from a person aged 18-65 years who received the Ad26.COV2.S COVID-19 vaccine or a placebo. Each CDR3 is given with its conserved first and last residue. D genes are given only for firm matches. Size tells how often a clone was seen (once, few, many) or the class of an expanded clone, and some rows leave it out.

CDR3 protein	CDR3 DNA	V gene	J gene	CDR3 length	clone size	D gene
CASSQFRVGIAGNTIYF	TGCGCCAGCAGCCAATTCAGGGTGGGGATCGCTGGAAACACCATATATTTT	TRBV4-1	TRBJ1-3	17	.	.
CASSLAWGYEQYF	TGTGCCAGCAGCTTAGCGTGGGGGTACGAGCAGTACTTC	TRBV7-3	TRBJ2-7	13	.	.
CASSLDPQRNEQFF	TGTGCCAGCAGCTTGGACCCGCAGAGGAATGAGCAGTTCTTC	TRBV7-3	TRBJ2-1	14	.	.
CASTPGQGGSPLHF	TGTGCCAGCACCCCGGGACAGGGTGGGTCACCCCTCCACTTT	TRBV6-2/TRBV6-3	TRBJ1-6	14	once	TRBD1
CASSLWGDTIYF	TGTGCCAGCAGCTTGTGGGGGGACACCATATATTTT	TRBV5-6	TRBJ1-3	12	.	.
CASSHATQPLLSTEAFF	TGTGCCAGCAGCCACGCGACCCAACCCTTGTTGAGCACTGAAGCTTTCTTT	TRBV7-2	TRBJ1-1	17	.	.
CASTTAAATNEKLFF	TGTGCCAGCACAACCGCGGCAGCAACTAATGAAAAACTGTTTTTT	TRBV7-9	TRBJ1-4	15	.	.
CASSLAGTENHGYTF	TGCGCCAGCAGCTTGGCCGGTACAGAGAACCATGGCTACACCTTC	TRBV5-1	TRBJ1-2	15	.	.
CASSLSGGNQPQHF	TGTGCCAGCAGTTTATCAGGGGGGAATCAGCCCCAGCATTTT	TRBV27	TRBJ1-5	14	once	.
CASSLESGRNTGELFF	TGTGCCAGCAGCTTAGAATCCGGGAGGAACACCGGGGAGCTGTTTTTT	TRBV7-2	TRBJ2-2	16	.	.
CASSFGQGNEKLFF	TGTGCCAGTAGCTTCGGACAGGGGAATGAAAAACTGTTTTTT	TRBV6-5	TRBJ1-4	14	.	TRBD1
CASSLVGGGEKLFF	TGTGCCAGCAGCTTAGTTGGGGGCGGTGAAAAACTGTTTTTT	TRBV7-8	TRBJ1-4	14	.	.
CASSESLAGGPTDTQYF	TGTGCCAGCAGTGAATCTCTGGCGGGAGGGCCTACAGATACGCAGTATTTT	TRBV25-1	TRBJ2-3	17	few	TRBD2
CASSSTGIYGYTF	TGTGCCAGCAGCTCAACAGGGATCTATGGCTACACCTTC	TRBV5-4	TRBJ1-2	13	.	.
CAWNPVPHRVGYNSPLHF	TGTGCCTGGAATCCCGTACCCCACAGGGTAGGGTATAATTCACCCCTCCACTTT	TRBV30	TRBJ1-6	18	.	.
CASSYLDRGTEAFF	TGTGCCAGCAGTTACTTAGACAGAGGCACTGAAGCTTTCTTT	TRBV6-5	TRBJ1-1	14	.	.
CATSDKLQGGLETQYF	TGTGCCACCAGTGATAAGTTGCAGGGCGGGTTGGAGACCCAGTACTTC	TRBV24-1	TRBJ2-5	16	.	.
CASSQGPRGYNSPLHF	TGTGCCAGCTCACAGGGACCCAGAGGATATAATTCACCCCTCCACTTT	TRBV18	TRBJ1-6	16	.	.
CSASPSGGRFQYF	TGCAGTGCTAGTCCCAGCGGGGGGCGTTTTCAGTACTTC	TRBV20-1	TRBJ2-4	13	.	TRBD2
CASSYGGGYGYTF	TGTGCCAGCAGTTACGGGGGAGGCTATGGCTACACCTTC	TRBV6-2/TRBV6-3	TRBJ1-2	13	few	.
CASSPVQSSGGEFF	TGTGCCAGCTCACCCGTGCAAAGTTCAGGGGGGGAGTTCTTC	TRBV18	TRBJ2-1	14	.	.
CASSPQGASNQPQHF	TGCGCCAGCAGCCCACAGGGGGCAAGCAATCAGCCCCAGCATTTT	TRBV4-1	TRBJ1-5	15	.	TRBD1
CASSQGARSYNEQFF	TGTGCCAGCAGCCAGGGAGCGAGGTCATACAATGAGCAGTTCTTC	TRBV4-2	TRBJ2-1	15	.	.
CASSLTGRDEKLFF	TGCGCCAGCAGCTTAACAGGGAGGGATGAAAAACTGTTTTTT	TRBV5-1	TRBJ1-4	14	.	.
CASSYRDRGFPLHF	TGTGCCAGCAGTTACCGGGACAGGGGGTTTCCCCTCCACTTT	TRBV6-5	TRBJ1-6	14	few	TRBD1
CASSQGLGTVNTEAFF	TGTGCCAGCAGCCAAGGCCTGGGGACGGTTAACACTGAAGCTTTCTTT	TRBV27	TRBJ1-1	16	.	.
CASSLDTAYTEAFF	TGTGCCAGCAGCCTCGATACAGCTTACACTGAAGCTTTCTTT	TRBV11-1	TRBJ1-1	14	.	.
CRMDSNYGYTF	TGCAGAATGGACAGTAACTATGGCTACACCTTC	TRBV20-1	TRBJ1-2	11	.	.
CASSEGAASYNEQFF	TGTGCCAGCAGTGAAGGAGCGGCCTCCTACAATGAGCAGTTCTTC	TRBV2	TRBJ2-1	15	.	.
CAWSEKGKPYGYTF	TGTGCCTGGAGCGAAAAGGGAAAGCCCTATGGCTACACCTTC	TRBV30	TRBJ1-2	14	few	.
CASSVEVSYNEQFF	TGTGCCAGCAGCGTAGAGGTCAGCTACAATGAGCAGTTCTTC	TRBV9	TRBJ2-1	14	.	.
CASSTGGLNTEAFF	TGTGCCAGCAGCACCGGGGGCTTGAACACTGAAGCTTTCTTT	TRBV7-9	TRBJ1-1	14	.	.
CASSYSRGGNEQYF	TGTGCCAGCAGTTACTCGAGGGGCGGGAACGAGCAGTACTTC	TRBV6-5	TRBJ2-7	14	.	.
CASSPSWTALNTEAFF	TGTGCCAGCTCACCATCTTGGACAGCTCTGAACACTGAAGCTTTCTTT	TRBV18	TRBJ1-1	16	.	.
CASSYYQGVAFF	TGTGCCAGCAGTTACTATCAGGGAGTAGCTTTCTTT	TRBV6-6	TRBJ1-1	12	.	.
CAGHSGSSYNEQFF	TGTGCCGGACATAGCGGGTCCTCCTACAATGAGCAGTTCTTC	TRBV2	TRBJ2-1	14	once	TRBD2
CASSSPGTAYNEQFF	TGTGCCAGCAGTTCCCCCGGGACAGCGTACAATGAGCAGTTCTTC	TRBV28	TRBJ2-1	15	.	TRBD1
CAWSPLAGVTDTQYF	TGTGCCTGGAGTCCTCTAGCGGGGGTTACAGATACGCAGTATTTT	TRBV30	TRBJ2-3	15	.	TRBD2
CASSLGPGNYEQYF	TGCGCCAGCAGCTTGGGCCCAGGGAACTACGAGCAGTACTTC	TRBV5-1	TRBJ2-7	14	once	.
CASSPGPYGYTF	TGTGCCAGCAGCCCTGGACCCTATGGCTACACCTTC	TRBV5-6	TRBJ1-2	12	.	.
CASSSSQGNSNQPQHF	TGTGCCAGCAGTAGTTCTCAGGGCAACAGCAATCAGCCCCAGCATTTT	TRBV5-5	TRBJ1-5	16	.	.